Here is one T cell receptor beta chain with its context. The antigen is not known. The CDR3 consists of 14 residues. Looked up from germline, CDR1 is SGHVS and CDR2 is FQNEAQ. Trimming cost V 2 bases and J 8 bases; bases outside gene matches: 8. This sample is part of a study of shared clonotypes between healthy human individuals. Authors' analysis steps: Junction-only sequences without quality scores were provided by ImmunoSEQ, so filtering was different. Assay: immunoSEQ multiplex PCR; the TCRdb copy retains only in-frame clones and omits some. V and J calls and clone size are as listed in that table; D and trimming were resolved from the DNA. The repertoire includes about 2 million clones, roughly 94% of them detected once, and 0.1% to 0.15% sits in the top ten. Findings and limits, study-wide: What limited the represented genetic and exposure-history diversity was the small number of donors.

V gene TRBV7-8 combines with J gene TRBJ1-2, with 7 bases fitting TRBD1. The specimen was naive CD4+ T cells sorted from blood. Subset meaning: CD45RA+ positively selected. The TCR originated in a man between 18 and 29 years old in good health. The CDR3 region is CASSLLTGELGYTF. Here the CDR3 DNA reads TGTGCCAGCAGCTTACTCACAGGGGAGTTGGGCTACACCTTC.